Only one count was recorded for the clone carrying this T cell receptor (beta chain). Its antigen is undetermined. This table comes from immunoSEQ multiplex PCR, and its TCRdb copy is limited to in-frame clones, with some not included. The sample contains 100,000 to 120,000 clones, approximately 90% of which appear only once. The data were obtained in a study of cytomegalovirus exposure and HLA in healthy donors. General observations from the study: Rarity held for most TCR sequences, but there were some public TCRs that occurred in many donors. Researchers catalogued 164 TCR beta chains as cytomegalovirus-associated. One later analysis, an examination of the roughly 110 validation repertoires, found that first-cohort TCR clusters tended to co-occur in them.

With V trimmed by 5 bases and J by 4 bases, 5 bases remained unmatched. Germline lookup yields CDR1 SGHAT and CDR2 FQDESV (reference sequence). The length of the CDR3 is 14 residues. This sequence originates from a young woman in good health and CMV-seropositive. J is TRBJ1-2 and V is TRBV11-1, with 9 bases lining up with TRBD1. Input material: PBMCs. The CDR3, as DNA: TGTGCCAGCAGCAGCCGGGACAGGGCCTATGGCTACACCTTC. It is translated as CASSSRDRAYGYTF.